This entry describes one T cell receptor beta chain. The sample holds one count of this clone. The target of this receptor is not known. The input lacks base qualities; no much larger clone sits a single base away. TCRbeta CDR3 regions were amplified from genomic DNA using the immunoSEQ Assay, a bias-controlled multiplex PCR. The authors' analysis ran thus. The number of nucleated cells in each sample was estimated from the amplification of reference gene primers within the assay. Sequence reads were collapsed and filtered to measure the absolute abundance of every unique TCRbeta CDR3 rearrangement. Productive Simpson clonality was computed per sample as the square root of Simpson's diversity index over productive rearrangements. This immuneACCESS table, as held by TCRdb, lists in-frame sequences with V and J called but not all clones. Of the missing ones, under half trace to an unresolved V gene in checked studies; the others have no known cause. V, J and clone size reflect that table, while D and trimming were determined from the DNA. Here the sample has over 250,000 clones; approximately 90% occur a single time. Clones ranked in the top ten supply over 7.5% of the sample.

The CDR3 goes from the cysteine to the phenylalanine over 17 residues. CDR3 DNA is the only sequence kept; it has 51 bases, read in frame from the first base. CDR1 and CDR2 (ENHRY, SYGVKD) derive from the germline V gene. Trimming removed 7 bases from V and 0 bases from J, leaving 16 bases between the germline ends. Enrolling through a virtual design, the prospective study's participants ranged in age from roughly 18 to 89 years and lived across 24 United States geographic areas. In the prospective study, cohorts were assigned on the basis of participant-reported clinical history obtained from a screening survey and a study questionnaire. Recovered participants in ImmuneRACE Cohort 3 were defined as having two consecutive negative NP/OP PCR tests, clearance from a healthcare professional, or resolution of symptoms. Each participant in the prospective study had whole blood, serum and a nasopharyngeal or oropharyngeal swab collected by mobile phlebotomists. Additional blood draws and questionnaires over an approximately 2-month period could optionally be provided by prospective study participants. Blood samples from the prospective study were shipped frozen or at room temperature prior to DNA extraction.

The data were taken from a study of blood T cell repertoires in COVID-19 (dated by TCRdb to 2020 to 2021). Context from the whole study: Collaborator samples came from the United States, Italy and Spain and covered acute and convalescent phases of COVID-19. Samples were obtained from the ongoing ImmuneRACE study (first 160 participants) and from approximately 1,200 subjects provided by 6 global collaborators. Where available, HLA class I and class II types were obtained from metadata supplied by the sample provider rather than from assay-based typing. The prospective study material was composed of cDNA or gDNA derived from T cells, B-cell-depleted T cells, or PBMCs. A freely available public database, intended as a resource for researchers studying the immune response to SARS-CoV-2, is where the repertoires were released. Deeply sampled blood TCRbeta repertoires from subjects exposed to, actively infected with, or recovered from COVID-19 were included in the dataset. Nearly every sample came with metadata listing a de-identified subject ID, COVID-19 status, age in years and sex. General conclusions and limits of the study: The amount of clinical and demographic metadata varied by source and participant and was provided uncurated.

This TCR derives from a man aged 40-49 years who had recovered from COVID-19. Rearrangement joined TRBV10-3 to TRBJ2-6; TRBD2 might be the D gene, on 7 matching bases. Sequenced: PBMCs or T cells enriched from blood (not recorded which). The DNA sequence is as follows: TGTGCCATCACTACAGGGAGGGGGGACTCTGGGGCCAACGTCCTGACTTTC. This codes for CAITTGRGDSGANVLTF.